The 27 T cell receptor beta chains in this list originate from one sample, sequenced in a study of shared clonotypes between healthy human individuals. Clones were sequenced by immunoSEQ multiplex PCR, and TCRdb holds only the in-frame ones, with some missing. Of approximately 1,000,000 clones listed, about 84% are singletons. The specimen sequenced was memory CD4+ T cells from PBMCs. The subset denotes: CD45RA-negative fraction. Receptors were obtained from a man aged 18 to 35 in good health. Some clones in this sample may be carry-over from other donors' samples.

This clone was recorded only once. The chain links TRBV11-2 to TRBJ2-1; 13 nucleotides line up with TRBD2. The V segment lost 5 bases and the J segment 8 bases; nucleotides outside the gene matches: 6. This CDR3 has 15 amino acids. Germline V gene data show CDR1 as SGHAT and CDR2 as FQNNGV. DNA of the CDR3: TGTGCCAGCAGCCCTGGACTAGCGGGAGTCTATGAGCAGTTCTTC. It codes for CASSPGLAGVYEQFF. Full variable domain (missing parts from reference TRBV11-2 and TRBJ2-1): EAGVAQSPRYKIIEKRQSVAFWCNPISGHATLYWYQQILGQGPKLLIQFQNNGVVDDSQLPKDRFSAERLKGVDSTLKIQPAKLEDSAVYLCASSPGLAGVYEQFFGPGTRLTVL.

The rearrangement uses TRBV6-6 and TRBJ1-4; D is unresolved. The CDR3 runs to 14 residues. Germline-derived CDR1 and CDR2 are MNHNY and SVGAGI (reference sequence). Trimming left V 3 bases short and J 5 bases short, with 10 bases between. The CDR3 protein is CASSYEQLNEKLFF. As DNA, the CDR3 is TGTGCCAGCAGTTATGAACAGTTAAATGAAAAACTGTTTTTT.

The chain has TRBV19 and TRBJ2-3; a possible D gene is TRBD1 (6 bases). V lost 5 bases, J lost 7 bases, and 10 bases lay in between. In germline, CDR1 is LNHDA, CDR2 SQIVND (reference sequence). The CDR3 has 12 residues. CDR3: CASSQQGNTQYF. For the CDR3, the DNA is TGTGCCAGTAGTCAACAGGGTAATACGCAGTATTTT.

About this clone: The identical CDR3 is also encoded by other nucleotide sequences in the sample. The chain employs TRBV7-9 and TRBJ2-3; 8 bases line up with TRBD2. The germline gives CDR1 SEHNR, CDR2 FQNEAQ (reference sequence). CDR3 length equals 14 residues. Trimming took 5 bases from V and 2 from J; bases not matched to a gene: 3. CDR3 loop: CASSPGLATDTQYF. In DNA form, the CDR3 reads TGTGCCAGCAGCCCTGGACTAGCCACAGATACGCAGTATTTT.

V usage is TRBV7-8 and J usage is TRBJ2-7; D remains unclear. V was pared by 5 bases and J by 6 bases, with 17 bases between. The CDR3 has 14 amino acids. Germline V gene sequence: CDR1 SGHVS, CDR2 FQNEAQ. CDR3 in DNA: TGTGCCAGCAGCCCCAGAGCCCTCCGTGGCGAGCAGTACTTC. Protein: CASSPRALRGEQYF.

V and J are TRBV11-1 and TRBJ1-1; possibly TRBD1 for D (5 bases). CDR1 SGHAT and CDR2 FQDESV come from the germline V gene (reference sequence). The CDR3 has 14 amino acids. V was shortened by 2 bases and J by 4 bases, with 11 bases between the two germline ends. The DNA of the CDR3 is TGTGCCAGCAGCTTAATGGGGACGGGCACTGAAGCTTTCTTT. It specifies CASSLMGTGTEAFF.

This clone was seen only a few times. J is TRBJ2-1 and V is TRBV2, with 8 bases that match TRBD1. CDR3 length equals 13 residues. V shed 7 bases, J shed 2 bases, and the junction held 1 base outside the gene matches. Germline V CDR1 and CDR2: SNHLY, FYNNEI. CDR3 DNA sequence: TGTGCCAGCACGGGACAGGCCTACAATGAGCAGTTCTTC. Residues: CASTGQAYNEQFF.

The chain links TRBV6-5 to TRBJ2-7; D remains unclear. Per the germline V gene, CDR1 is MNHEY and CDR2 is SVGAGI. The CDR3 extends over 15 amino acids. Trimming took off 2 bases at V and 2 bases at J, with 13 bases between the two ends. This CDR3 is CASSYQPDSPYEQYF. DNA of the CDR3: TGTGCCAGCAGTTACCAACCGGATAGCCCCTACGAGCAGTACTTC.

The V and J genes are TRBV5-6 and TRBJ2-7; 12 nucleotides agree with TRBD2. CDR3 length: 15 amino acids. The junction had 9 bases not matched to a gene; V was cut back by 4 bases and J by 7 bases. Germline assignment: CDR1 SGHDT and CDR2 YYEEEE. In DNA form, the CDR3 reads TGTGCCAGCAGCCGAGGACTAGCGGGGCCTGGAGAGCAGTACTTC. Translating gives CASSRGLAGPGEQYF.

This clone was detected only a few times. V gene TRBV28 combines with J gene TRBJ1-3, with TRBD1 identical over 7 bases. Per the germline V gene, CDR1 is MDHEN and CDR2 is SYDVKM. The CDR3 consists of 13 residues. The J segment lost 4 bases and the V segment lost 7 bases, leaving 4 bases of the junction unmatched. DNA for the CDR3: TGTGCCAGCATTGGGACAGCAGGAAACACCATATATTTT. It is translated as CASIGTAGNTIYF.

This clone was found a few times. Other DNA variants within this sample encode the same CDR3. The chain couples TRBV6-5 to TRBJ2-7; TRBD1 agrees at 10 bases. The J segment lost 4 bases and the V segment lost 2 bases, leaving 5 bases of the junction unmatched. The CDR3 totals 15 residues. The germline V gene has CDR1 MNHEY and CDR2 SVGAGI. Here the CDR3 reads CASSYRDRGHYEQYF. The CDR3 DNA reads as TGTGCCAGCAGTTACCGGGACAGGGGACATTACGAGCAGTACTTC.

The genes are TRBV12-5 and TRBJ2-1, with 10 bases identical to TRBD2. Germline V gene lookup returns CDR1 LGHNT and CDR2 FRNRAP. The CDR3 has 16 amino acids. The junction had 6 bases not matched to a gene; V was cut back by 0 bases and J by 7 bases. Here the CDR3 DNA reads TGTGCTAGTGGTTTGGTAGCGGGGGGGTCCCGGAATGAGCAGTTCTTC. It encodes CASGLVAGGSRNEQFF.

V usage is TRBV4-1 and J usage is TRBJ2-1; 8 bases match TRBD1. With V trimmed by 2 bases and J by 5 bases, 2 bases remained unmatched. CDR1 MGHRA and CDR2 YSYEKL come from the germline V gene. The CDR3 extends over 14 amino acids. CDR3 region: CASSQPGQDNEQFF. CDR3 nucleotide sequence: TGCGCCAGCAGCCAACCGGGACAGGACAATGAGCAGTTCTTC.

In this sample, this clone turned up a few times. V and J are TRBV19 and TRBJ2-6; D possibly corresponds to TRBD1 (5 bases). V was pared by 9 bases and J by 4 bases, with 16 bases between. CDR1 LNHDA and CDR2 SQIVND come from the germline V gene (reference sequence). The CDR3 sequence is 15 residues long. DNA for the CDR3: TGTGCCAGGTTTCCCAGTGGGGCCGGGGCCAACGTCCTGACTTTC. Its protein is CARFPSGAGANVLTF.

V gene TRBV4-3 combines with J gene TRBJ2-1; either TRBD1 or TRBD2 may supply D (6 bases each). Trimming stripped 0 bases from V and 9 bases from J, with 15 bases between. The germline CDR1 and CDR2 sequences are LGHNA and YSLEER. CDR3 length: 15 residues. The CDR3 coding sequence is TGCGCCAGCAGCCAAGATGGGGTGGGGGGCCTTGAGCAGTTCTTC. This sequence encodes CASSQDGVGGLEQFF.

V usage is TRBV6-6 and J usage is TRBJ2-6; TRBD1 agrees at 7 bases. The V segment lost 6 bases and the J segment 4 bases; nucleotides outside the gene matches: 9. The CDR3 runs to 16 residues. Germline V gives CDR1 MNHNY, CDR2 SVGAGI (reference sequence). The DNA of the CDR3 is TGTGCCAGCAGGGTTACAGGGGAAGCCGGGGCCAACGTCCTGACTTTC. Translated: CASRVTGEAGANVLTF.

This chain uses TRBV6-5 with TRBJ2-3, with TRBD2 as a possible D gene (5 bases). Germline CDR1 and CDR2: MNHEY and SVGAGI. The length of the CDR3 is 14 residues. The V gene lost 5 bases and the J gene lost 1 base, with 10 bases spanning the gap. CDR3: CASSGSWGTDTQYF. CDR3 sequence (DNA): TGTGCCAGCAGTGGGAGCTGGGGCACAGATACGCAGTATTTT.

On this clone: This clone may be a read error of a much larger clone one base away. The chain combines TRBV7-3 with TRBJ2-5; 9 bases match TRBD1. The germline CDR1 and CDR2 sequences are SGHTA and FQGTGA. The CDR3 covers 13 residues. J lost 4 bases, V lost 5 bases, and 2 bases had no gene match. The CDR3 DNA is TGTGCCAGCAGCATGGGACAGGGAGAGACCCAGTACTTC. Translation gives CASSMGQGETQYF.

The rearrangement joins TRBV7-2 to TRBJ1-5; 8 bases map to TRBD1. The CDR3 sequence is 15 residues long. Germline CDR1 is SGHTA and CDR2 is FQGNSA. The trim removed 3 bases at V and 6 bases at J, leaving 7 bases unmatched. The DNA for the CDR3 is TGTGCCAGCAGCTTGACAGGGGCGGTGGGTCAGCCCCAGCATTTT. Encoded protein: CASSLTGAVGQPQHF.

The chain combines TRBV25-1 with TRBJ2-1; the D gene is possibly TRBD2 (6 bases). The germline V gene encodes CDR1 MGHDK and CDR2 SYGVNS. Trimming pared 4 bases from V and 4 bases from J, leaving 14 bases between. The CDR3 is made up of 15 amino acids. The CDR3 is CASSASVWLYNEQFF. The CDR3 bases are TGTGCCAGCAGTGCTAGCGTCTGGCTTTACAATGAGCAGTTCTTC.

On this clone itself: The same CDR3 is also encoded by other DNA sequences in this sample. The chain's CDR3 is CASSSYTGELFF. Written as DNA, the CDR3 is TGTGCCAGCAGTTCCTACACCGGGGAGCTGTTTTTT. This chain joins TRBV28 and TRBJ2-2, with D uncertain. V was cut by 4 bases and J by 3 bases, with 3 bases left in between. Germline CDR1 reads MDHEN; CDR2 reads SYDVKM. CDR3 length: 12 amino acids.

This chain uses TRBV4-2 with TRBJ2-5, with 16 positions matching TRBD2. V was clipped by 3 bases and J by 0 bases; unmatched bases: 10. This CDR3 spans 20 amino acids. CDR1 and CDR2 (germline): LGHNA, YNFKEQ. This CDR3 reads CASSQVTGTSGRAHQETQYF. CDR3 sequence (DNA): TGTGCCAGCAGCCAGGTCACCGGGACTAGCGGGAGGGCCCACCAAGAGACCCAGTACTTC.

Notes on this clone: It may be a read error: a sequence one base away is much more abundant. The chain links TRBV28 to TRBJ2-2, with D possibly called TRBD1 or TRBD2 (6 bases each). Germline-derived CDR1 and CDR2 are MDHEN and SYDVKM. The CDR3 length is 15 residues. Trimming removed 5 bases from V and 3 bases from J, with 13 bases in between. CDR3 in DNA: TGTGCCAGCAGTCCCCGGGGGCTGTACACCGGGGAGCTGTTTTTT. Translating it yields CASSPRGLYTGELFF.

The CDR3 bases are TGTGCCAGCAGCTCTGTATTTACTAGCGGGAACAATGAGCAGTTCTTC. As protein: CASSSVFTSGNNEQFF. The chain employs TRBV11-2 and TRBJ2-1, with 10 bases lining up with TRBD2. This CDR3 spans 16 amino acids. V trimming: 4 bases; J trimming: 5 bases; junction bases outside the gene matches: 8. Per germline, CDR1 SGHAT and CDR2 FQNNGV.

This rearrangement joins TRBV5-1 to TRBJ2-5; a weak D match, TRBD1 (7 bases). Trimming took 4 bases from V and 4 from J, leaving 14 bases between them. Germline CDR1 is SGHRS and CDR2 is YFSETQ. The length of the CDR3 is 14 residues. The CDR3 DNA is TGCGCCAGCAGCATTAGCCAGGGGGGAGAGACCCAGTACTTC. It specifies CASSISQGGETQYF. Full variable domain (remainder filled in from reference TRBV5-1 and TRBJ2-5): KAGVTQTPRYLIKTRGQQVTLSCSPISGHRSVSWYQQTPGQGLQFLFEYFSETQRNKGNFPGRFSGRQFSNSRSEMNVSTLELGDSALYLCASSISQGGETQYFGPGTRLLVL.

The chain recombines TRBV11-2 with TRBJ2-1, with 7 bases lining up with TRBD2. There are 17 residues in the CDR3. Unmatched junction bases numbered 9, after V lost 4 bases and J lost 0 bases. In germline, CDR1 is SGHAT, CDR2 FQNNGV. CDR3 sequence: CASSSSTSLSSYNEQFF. The CDR3 coding sequence is TGTGCCAGCAGCTCCTCGACTAGCCTGAGCTCCTACAATGAGCAGTTCTTC.

This clone was counted once. The rearrangement uses TRBV28 and TRBJ2-5; D is unresolved. The CDR3 consists of 17 residues. V was shortened by 2 bases and J by 7 bases, with 23 bases between the two germline ends. Per the germline V gene, CDR1 is MDHEN and CDR2 is SYDVKM. The CDR3 loop is CASSLIEMYGPGGTQYF. The CDR3 bases are TGTGCCAGCAGTTTAATCGAAATGTACGGTCCAGGTGGGACCCAGTACTTC.